The 19 T cell receptor beta chains listed next were all sequenced from one sample in a study of blood T cell repertoires in COVID-19. TCRdb keeps only in-frame clones here, not all; method: immunoSEQ multiplex PCR. This sample carries around 130,000 clones, around 85% of them seen once, and the ten largest clones take 15% to 20%. What was sequenced was peripheral blood. These receptors were obtained from a woman aged 45-59 years who had recovered from COVID-19.

As DNA, the CDR3 is TGCGCCAGCAGCCAAGATCGAGGGTCGGCCAATTCACCCCTCCACTTT. The encoded protein is CASSQDRGSANSPLHF. This chain uses TRBV4-1 with TRBJ1-6, with D unresolved. Trimming removed 0 bases from V and 7 bases from J, with 13 bases in between. Germline V lookup: CDR1 MGHRA, CDR2 YSYEKL. The CDR3 length is 16 residues.

The CDR3 loop is CASSQAWTSSGNTIYF. CDR3 sequence (DNA): TGTGCCAGCAGCCAGGCCTGGACAAGCTCTGGAAACACCATATATTTT. The V gene is TRBV4-2, the J gene TRBJ1-3, with a weak D call TRBD1 (5 bases). Germline V gene sequence: CDR1 LGHNA, CDR2 YNFKEQ. This CDR3 comprises 16 residues. Trimming removed 3 bases at V and 0 bases at J, with 12 bases between.

This chain joins TRBV7-8 and TRBJ2-7; D unclear. V dropped 3 bases and J dropped 1 base, with 10 bases sitting between them. The CDR3 runs 14 residues. CDR1 is SGHVS and CDR2 is FQNEAQ in the germline V gene. In DNA form, the CDR3 reads TGTGCCAGCAGCTTGCCGGAGCATTCCTACGAGCAGTACTTC. Residues: CASSLPEHSYEQYF.

This chain connects TRBV20-1 to TRBJ2-5; 7 bases agree with TRBD2. The CDR3 is made up of 14 amino acids. V shed 3 bases, J shed 2 bases, and the junction held 6 bases outside the gene matches. Germline lookup yields CDR1 DFQATT and CDR2 SNEGSKA (reference sequence). The CDR3 DNA sequence: TGCAGTGCTAGTGCGGGAGCCGGGCAAGAGACCCAGTACTTC. Amino acids: CSASAGAGQETQYF.

The genes are TRBV7-9 and TRBJ1-1, with a possible D match to TRBD1 (5 bases). CDR3 length: 14 residues. The germline V gene has CDR1 SEHNR and CDR2 FQNEAQ (reference sequence). Trimming stripped 9 bases from V and 1 base from J, with 15 bases between. CDR3 bases: TGTGCCAGTGCCAGGGTACCCCCGAACACTGAAGCTTTCTTT. Amino acids: CASARVPPNTEAFF.

This clone was detected many times. The chain has TRBV7-9 and TRBJ2-2; 7 bases agree with TRBD1. There are 15 residues in the CDR3. Unmatched junction bases numbered 6, after V lost 5 bases and J lost 3 bases. CDR1 is SEHNR, CDR2 FQNEAQ, per germline (reference sequence). The CDR3 spells CASSDTGADTGELFF. CDR3 sequence (DNA): TGTGCCAGCAGCGACACAGGGGCGGACACCGGGGAGCTGTTTTTT.

The V call is TRBV30, the J call TRBJ2-7, with TRBD2 matching 7 bases. This CDR3 has 13 amino acids. Germline V gene data show CDR1 as GTSNPN and CDR2 as SVGIG (reference sequence). Losses at the gene ends were 8 bases for V and 4 bases for J; bases not matched to a gene: 11. The CDR3 bases are TGTGCCGGGGCATCGAGCGGGACTTACGAGCAGTACTTC. It codes for CAGASSGTYEQYF.

This chain connects TRBV19 to TRBJ1-6; the match to TRBD1 covers 8 bases. Germline V gives CDR1 LNHDA, CDR2 SQIVND (reference sequence). This CDR3 is 15 amino acids long. V was pared by 7 bases and J by 4 bases, with 6 bases of the junction left unmatched. In DNA, the CDR3 is TGTGCCAGTAAATCAGGGGGCCCGTATAATTCACCCCTCCACTTT. This gives the protein CASKSGGPYNSPLHF.

This clone was detected a few times. The chain has TRBV21-1 and TRBJ1-1. TRBV21-1 constitutes a pseudogene. CDR3 size: 14 residues. The CDR3 sequence: CASSLGGAGTEAFF. The CDR3 DNA is TGTGCCAGCAGCCTCGGGGGGGCGGGCACTGAAGCTTTCTTT.

The rearrangement links TRBV4-2 to TRBJ2-3, with D possibly being TRBD2 (5 bases). Germline V CDR1 and CDR2: LGHNA, YNFKEQ. With 0 bases removed from V and 6 bases from J, the gap between germline ends came to 10 bases. The CDR3 length is 14 residues. The CDR3 loop reads CASSQESREDTQYF. The CDR3 bases are TGTGCCAGCAGCCAAGAGAGTAGGGAGGATACGCAGTATTTT.

The chain couples TRBV5-4 to TRBJ1-6; D is ambiguous. The germline V gene has CDR1 SGHNT and CDR2 YYREEE (reference sequence). This CDR3 comprises 14 residues. Trimming left V 2 bases short and J 5 bases short, with 8 bases between. The CDR3 protein is CASSFSKNNSPLHF. CDR3 in DNA: TGTGCCAGCAGCTTTTCAAAAAATAATTCACCCCTCCACTTT.

This clone was counted a few times. V is TRBV4-3 and J is TRBJ2-1, with unresolved D. This CDR3 region has 16 residues. Per germline, CDR1 LGHNA and CDR2 YSLEER. V lost 2 bases and J lost 0, with 11 bases in between. The DNA of the CDR3 is TGCGCCAGCAGCCAAAATCCGGAGAGCTCCTACAATGAGCAGTTCTTC. Translated, it gives CASSQNPESSYNEQFF.

The chain is built from TRBV30 and TRBJ1-6; TRBD1 matches 9 bases. CDR3 length: 15 amino acids. CDR1 and CDR2 from the germline V gene are GTSNPN and SVGIG (reference sequence). The V segment lost 7 bases and the J segment 8 bases; nucleotides outside the gene matches: 12. The chain's CDR3 is CASNGQGSWDSPLHF. CDR3 bases: TGTGCCTCCAACGGACAGGGGAGTTGGGATTCACCCCTCCACTTT.

The genes are TRBV6-5 and TRBJ1-1; D gene uncertain. CDR1 is MNHEY and CDR2 is SVGAGI in the germline V gene. V shed 2 bases and J shed 1 base, with 11 bases lying between them. The CDR3 spans 15 residues. CDR3 DNA sequence: TGTGCCAGCAGTTACGCCCACGGGAGGAACACTGAAGCTTTCTTT. It codes for CASSYAHGRNTEAFF.

This rearrangement joins TRBV11-2 to TRBJ2-1; the match to TRBD1 covers 8 bases. The CDR3 loop spans 14 amino acids. The trim removed 5 bases at V and 11 bases at J, leaving 11 bases unmatched. In germline, CDR1 is SGHAT, CDR2 FQNNGV. CDR3 nucleotide sequence: TGTGCCAGCAGCACAAGGCAGGGGGCTCCTAAGCAGTTCTTC. Translated, it gives CASSTRQGAPKQFF.

This clone was counted between two and nine times. The chain carries TRBV7-8 and TRBJ1-1; D gene unclear. The V end was cut by 1 base, the J end by 0 bases, with 6 bases between. Germline CDR1 and CDR2: SGHVS and FQNEAQ. This CDR3 spans 14 amino acids. CDR3: CASSLDSVNTEAFF. Written as DNA, the CDR3 is TGTGCCAGCAGCTTAGATAGTGTGAACACTGAAGCTTTCTTT.

The V gene is TRBV2, the J gene TRBJ1-6, with a weak D call TRBD1 (5 bases). This CDR3 has 13 residues. Germline V lookup: CDR1 SNHLY, CDR2 FYNNEI. V was trimmed by 6 bases and J by 7 bases, leaving 10 bases between them. CDR3 DNA: TGTGCCAGCAGGATAGACAGCAATTCACCCCTCCACTTT. Encoded protein: CASRIDSNSPLHF.

This chain joins TRBV14 and TRBJ2-7, with 7 bases that match TRBD2. With 4 bases clipped from V and 2 bases from J, the junction kept 5 bases outside the gene matches. Germline V lookup: CDR1 SGHDN, CDR2 FVKESK. The CDR3 is 14 residues long. The CDR3 DNA is TGTGCCAGCAGCCGGGGACTAAGAGCCTACGAGCAGTACTTC. This translates into CASSRGLRAYEQYF. The full variable domain, rest sourced from reference TRBV14 and TRBJ2-7, is EAGVTQFPSHSVIEKGQTVTLRCDPISGHDNLYWYRRVMGKEIKFLLHFVKESKQDESGMPNNRFLAERTGGTYSTLKVQPAELEDSGVYFCASSRGLRAYEQYFGPGTRLTVT.

This chain joins TRBV11-2 and TRBJ2-5, with 10 bases matching TRBD2. The CDR3 extends over 14 amino acids. J was trimmed by 4 bases and V by 3 bases; bases with no gene match: 2. CDR1 SGHAT and CDR2 FQNNGV come from the germline V gene. DNA for the CDR3: TGTGCCAGCAGCTTCCGGACTAGCGGAGAGACCCAGTACTTC. Its protein product is CASSFRTSGETQYF.